This T cell receptor (beta chain) was identified in a study of T and B cells in COVID-19 patients. At the level of the study: At median age about 37 years, recovered patients were younger than active-infection patients at more than 65. Of under 25 active-infection patients, some 11 were critically ill with mechanical ventilation or extracorporeal membrane oxygenation. About 90% of the roughly 20 active-infection patients had comorbidities associated with unfavorable COVID-19 outcome.

TRB rearrangements were amplified by multiplex PCR with BIOMED2 TRB-A/B primers. TCRdb ran MiXCR on the multiplex PCR reads and lists one entry per CDR3 protein. The data show fewer than 9,500 distinct CDR3 sequences, with around a third seen just once and 22% held by the top ten. This clonotype was detected only a few times. The antigen is unknown. From blood, about 250-500 ng of genomic DNA served as TRB template. J was trimmed by 0 bases and V by 0 bases; bases with no gene match: 10. The CDR3 is 18 amino acids. Germline lookup yields CDR1 GTSNPN and CDR2 SVGIG (reference sequence). Study results and caveats: The recovered cohort had around 2,000 exclusive TCR clusters, including just over 30 low generation probability clusters.

The V call is TRBV30, the J call TRBJ1-5, with 8 bases fitting TRBD1. The clonotype originates from a human donor who had recovered from COVID-19. Input material: blood. DNA of the CDR3: TGTGCCTGGAGTGTCAACAGGGGGGTGACTTATAGCAATCAGCCCCAGCATTTT. Translated: CAWSVNRGVTYSNQPQHF.